Listed below are T cell receptor beta chains from one sample, sequenced in a study of radiotherapy plus CTLA-4 blockade in lung cancer. The assay was immunoSEQ multiplex PCR, and TCRdb's table has in-frame clones only and misses some. The sample consists of approximately 98,000 clones, 82% of them appearing once. Sequenced here: peripheral blood, sampled from a patient treated with radiotherapy plus ipilimumab. These receptors originate from a human donor with non-small cell lung cancer who had a partial response to radiotherapy plus ipilimumab. CDR3s include the opening cysteine and the closing phenylalanine or tryptophan. A D gene is named only where the DNA matches it firmly. Clone size is not always given. Where it is, it says once, few, many or a class for expanded clones.

j_call v_call d_call clone_size cdr3_nt cdr3_aa
TRBJ2-2 TRBV9 . . TGTGCCAGCAGCCCTGGGGGCGGGAGCGGGACCGGGGAGCTGTTTTTT CASSPGGGSGTGELFF
TRBJ2-2 TRBV4-2 TRBD2 . TGTGCCAGCAGCCAATCGGGACTAGAAACCGGGGAGCTGTTTTTT CASSQSGLETGELFF
TRBJ1-2 TRBV28 TRBD1 . TGTGCCAGCAGGGAATCGGGACAGGAAGATGGCTACACCTTC CASRESGQEDGYTF
TRBJ2-3 TRBV18 . . TGTGCCAGCTCACCGCGACAGACTAGCACAGATACGCAGTATTTT CASSPRQTSTDTQYF
TRBJ2-7 TRBV7-9 . once TGTGCCAGCAGCTTAACAGGGTACTACGAGCAGTACTTC CASSLTGYYEQYF
TRBJ1-3 TRBV7-9 TRBD1 . TGTGCCAGCAGCCGTTCGACAGGGAACTCTGGAAACACCATATATTTT CASSRSTGNSGNTIYF
TRBJ2-3 TRBV5-1 TRBD2 . TGCGCCAGCAGCCGAAGACTCGCGAGCGGGAGTCACGATACGCAGTATTTT CASSRRLASGSHDTQYF
TRBJ1-1 TRBV6-5 TRBD1 . TGTGCCAGCAGCCTGGGACAGGGCAAGAACACTGAAGCTTTCTTT CASSLGQGKNTEAFF
TRBJ2-5 TRBV5-4 TRBD2 . TGTGCCAGCAGCTTCGGAAATAGCGGGACGGGGGAGACCCAGTACTTC CASSFGNSGTGETQYF
TRBJ2-2 TRBV9 . few TGTGCCAGCAGCGTAGGCCACGGCAGGGGCGCCGGGGAGCTGTTTTTT CASSVGHGRGAGELFF
TRBJ2-7 TRBV5-6 TRBD2 . TGTGCCAGCAGCGTAGATAGCGGGGCCTCCTACGAGCAGTACTTC CASSVDSGASYEQYF
TRBJ2-3 TRBV9 TRBD2 . TGTGCCAGCAGCGTCGTTCTAGCGGAGGCAGATACGCAGTATTTT CASSVVLAEADTQYF
TRBJ2-7 TRBV27 TRBD2 . TGTGCCAGCAGTTCCGGGACTAGCGGGACCTACGAGCAGTACTTC CASSSGTSGTYEQYF
TRBJ2-7 TRBV7-3 TRBD2 . TGTGCCAGCAGCTTAGGCGGGAGGATGGACGAGCAGTACTTC CASSLGGRMDEQYF
TRBJ2-7 TRBV6-5 TRBD2 . TGTGCCAGCACAGTGACTAGCGGTGCCTACGAGCAGTACTTC CASTVTSGAYEQYF
TRBJ2-2 TRBV9 . . TGTGCCAGCAGCGCCTACGGGGAGCTGTTTTTT CASSAYGELFF
TRBJ2-1 TRBV7-8 . . TGTGCCAGCAGCTTAGGAGGGGGTAATGAGCAGTTCTTC CASSLGGGNEQFF
TRBJ1-3 TRBV5-1 . . TGCGCCAGCGCGGGTGGGGAGATCTCTGGAAACACCATATATTTT CASAGGEISGNTIYF
TRBJ2-1 TRBV27 TRBD2 once TGTGCCAGCAGTTTTGGAGCGGGAGGTATCTACAATGAGCAGTTCTTC CASSFGAGGIYNEQFF
TRBJ2-7 TRBV19 . . TGTGCCAGTAGTGGGCGAAGGCGAGCGGAGGCCTCCTACGAGCAGTACTTC CASSGRRRAEASYEQYF
TRBJ2-3 TRBV18 TRBD2 . TGTGCCAGCTCACCAAACAGGCTAGCGGGAGACACAGATACGCAGTATTTT CASSPNRLAGDTDTQYF
TRBJ2-1 TRBV29-1 TRBD2 . TGCAGCGTTGCTCGCGGGAGAAACAATGAGCAGTTCTTC CSVARGRNNEQFF
TRBJ2-7 TRBV27 TRBD2 . TGTGCCAGCAGGAGAGGGAGGGAAGCCTACGAGCAGTACTTC CASRRGREAYEQYF
TRBJ2-2 TRBV19 TRBD1 . TGTGCCAGTAGTCCCCCAAGGGTCGGGACAGGGACGACCGGGGAGCTGTTTTTT CASSPPRVGTGTTGELFF
TRBJ1-1 TRBV10-2 TRBD1 . TGCGCCAGCGGGGACAGGGGGAACACTGAAGCTTTCTTT CASGDRGNTEAFF
TRBJ1-5 TRBV27 . . TGTGCCAGCAGTATTCGAGGGGGTGCCAGCAATCAGCCCCAGCATTTT CASSIRGGASNQPQHF
TRBJ1-2 TRBV28 TRBD1 . TGTGCCAGCAATCTTGGACAGGGTAATTATGGCTACACCTTC CASNLGQGNYGYTF
TRBJ1-2 TRBV6-5 . many TGTGCCAGCAGTTACTCGCCGAAGGGGTCGGCCAGAGGCTACACCTTC CASSYSPKGSARGYTF
TRBJ1-1 TRBV2 TRBD1 few TGTGCCAGCAGTGAGGGGACAGCCAACACTGAAGCTTTCTTT CASSEGTANTEAFF
TRBJ2-2 TRBV7-3 TRBD2 . TGTGCCAGCAGCTACGCAGCGGGAGGTCCCTCCGGGGAGCTGTTTTTT CASSYAAGGPSGELFF
TRBJ2-6 TRBV7-3 . . TGTGCCAGCAGCTTAAGTGCAGGGGCTGGGGCCAACGTCCTGACTTTC CASSLSAGAGANVLTF
TRBJ2-7 TRBV28 . few TGTGCCAGCAGTTTGGTTGCTGGGGGGATAGGCTACGAGCAGTACTTC CASSLVAGGIGYEQYF
TRBJ1-2 TRBV7-9 . . TGTGCCAGCAGCTCCCCAACGACAGGAACTTATGGCTACACCTTC CASSSPTTGTYGYTF
TRBJ1-1 TRBV18 . . TGTGCCAGCCTCTTATACGGTCAGAACACTGAAGCTTTCTTT CASLLYGQNTEAFF
TRBJ1-2 TRBV28 TRBD1 . TGTGCCATCGAAGAGGACAGGGTGGGCGACTATGGCTACACCTTC CAIEEDRVGDYGYTF
TRBJ2-5 TRBV11-2 . . TGTGCCAGCAGCTTAGTAACTAGCAAGGAGACCCAGTACTTC CASSLVTSKETQYF
TRBJ2-3 TRBV4-1 . . TGCGCCAGCAGCCAAGCGAGAGCAGATACGCAGTATTTT CASSQARADTQYF
TRBJ2-5 TRBV28 . . TGTGCCAGCAGTGGAGGAAGTGAGACCCAGTACTTC CASSGGSETQYF
TRBJ1-1 TRBV25-1 . . TGTGCCAGCAAACAAGAGGGTTCGACTGAAGCTTTCTTT CASKQEGSTEAFF
TRBJ1-4 TRBV2 TRBD1 . TGTGCCAGCAGGACAGGGGCTGAAAAACTGTTTTTT CASRTGAEKLFF
TRBJ1-4 TRBV27 . once TGTGCCAGCAGTTTATCGTCGAGGAGGCTTGAAAAACTGTTTTTT CASSLSSRRLEKLFF
TRBJ2-1 TRBV9 . . TGTGCCAGCAGCGTTATAATGACAGCGAATGAGCAGTTCTTC CASSVIMTANEQFF
TRBJ2-5 TRBV7-9 . . TGTGCCAGCAGCCGCGACAGGATGTACCAAGAGACCCAGTACTTC CASSRDRMYQETQYF
TRBJ1-2 TRBV27 TRBD1 . TGTGCCAGCAGTTCTGGACAGGGCGGGCCCTATGGCTACACCTTC CASSSGQGGPYGYTF
TRBJ2-1 TRBV5-1 . once TGCGCCAGCAGCCTCGACAGCTACAATGAGCAGTTCTTC CASSLDSYNEQFF
TRBJ1-4 TRBV5-1 . . TGCGCCAGCAGCCCACAACAGCCAAATGAAAAACTGTTTTTT CASSPQQPNEKLFF
TRBJ1-1 TRBV5-4 . . TGTGCCAGCAGCGGCGGGGGGGGTGTGAACACTGAAGCTTTCTTT CASSGGGGVNTEAFF
TRBJ1-1 TRBV5-1 . . TGCGCCAGCAGCTTGCCGTTCCACACTGAAGCTTTCTTT CASSLPFHTEAFF
TRBJ2-1 TRBV2 . . TGTGCCAGCAGGAGACCCACAGGGAGCTCCTACAATGAGCAGTTCTTC CASRRPTGSSYNEQFF
TRBJ2-2 TRBV11-3 . . TGTGCCAGCAGCTTAAGTCGGGACGGGGAGCTGTTTTTT CASSLSRDGELFF
TRBJ1-2 TRBV14 . once TGTGCCAGCAGCCAAGATCTTACAGCTAACTATGGCTACACCTTC CASSQDLTANYGYTF